This T cell receptor beta chain is from a study of cytomegalovirus exposure and HLA in healthy donors. This CDR3 contains 15 residues. The V end lost 0 bases, the J end lost 2 bases, and 8 bases lay between the germline ends. Germline CDR1 reads LNHNV; CDR2 reads YYDKDF (reference sequence). Primers for the PCR totalled 60 Vbeta and 13 Jbeta. Sequencing used immunoSEQ multiplex PCR; TCRdb keeps in-frame clones, though not all of them. The sample contains about 160,000 clones, 80% to 85% of which appear only once. With respect to this clone: What it recognizes is unknown.

Study-wide findings and caveats: In a later analysis, parvovirus B19, influenza, CMV and Epstein-Barr virus appeared linked to several top co-occurrence clusters. Most TCRs appeared rarely, but some public TCRs recurred in many donors.

Sample: PBMCs. This sequence originates from a male donor in good health and CMV-seropositive. The rearrangement links TRBV15 to TRBJ1-3; D remains unclear. The CDR3 sequence is CATSRDQIAGNTIYF. The CDR3 DNA reads as TGTGCCACCAGCAGAGATCAAATAGCTGGAAACACCATATATTTT.